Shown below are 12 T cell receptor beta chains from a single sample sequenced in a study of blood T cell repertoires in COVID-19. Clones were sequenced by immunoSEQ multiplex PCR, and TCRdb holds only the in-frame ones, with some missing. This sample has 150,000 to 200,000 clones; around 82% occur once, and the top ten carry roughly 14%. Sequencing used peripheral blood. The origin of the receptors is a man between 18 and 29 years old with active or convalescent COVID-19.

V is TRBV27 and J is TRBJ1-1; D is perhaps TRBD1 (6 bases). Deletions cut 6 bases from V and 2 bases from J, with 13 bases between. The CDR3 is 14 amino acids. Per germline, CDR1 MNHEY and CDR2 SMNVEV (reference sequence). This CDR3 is CASRHTGSNTEAFF. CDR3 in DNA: TGTGCCAGCAGACATACAGGGAGTAACACTGAAGCTTTCTTT.

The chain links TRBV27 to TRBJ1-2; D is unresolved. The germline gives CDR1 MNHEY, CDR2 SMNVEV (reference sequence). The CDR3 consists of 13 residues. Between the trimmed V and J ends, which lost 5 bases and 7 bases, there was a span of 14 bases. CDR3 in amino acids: CASSPRRFGGYTF. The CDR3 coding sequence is TGTGCCAGCAGTCCCCGCCGTTTCGGTGGCTACACCTTC.

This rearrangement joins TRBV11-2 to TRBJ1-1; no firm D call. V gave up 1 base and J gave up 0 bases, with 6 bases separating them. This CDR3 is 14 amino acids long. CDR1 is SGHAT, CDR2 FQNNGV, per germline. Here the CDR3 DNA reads TGTGCCAGCAGCTTAGCAGGCTTGAACACTGAAGCTTTCTTT. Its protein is CASSLAGLNTEAFF.

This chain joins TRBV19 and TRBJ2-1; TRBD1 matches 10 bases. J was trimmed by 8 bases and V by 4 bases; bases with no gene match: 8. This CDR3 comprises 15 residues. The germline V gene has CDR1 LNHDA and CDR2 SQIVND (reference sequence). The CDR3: CASSTPGQGTHEQFF. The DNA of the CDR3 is TGTGCCAGTAGTACGCCGGGACAGGGGACCCATGAGCAGTTCTTC. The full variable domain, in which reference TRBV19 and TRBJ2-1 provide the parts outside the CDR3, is DGGITQSPKYLFRKEGQNVTLSCEQNLNHDAMYWYRQDPGQGLRLIYYSQIVNDFQKGDIAEGYSVSREKKESFPLTVTSAQKNPTAFYLCASSTPGQGTHEQFFGPGTRLTVL.

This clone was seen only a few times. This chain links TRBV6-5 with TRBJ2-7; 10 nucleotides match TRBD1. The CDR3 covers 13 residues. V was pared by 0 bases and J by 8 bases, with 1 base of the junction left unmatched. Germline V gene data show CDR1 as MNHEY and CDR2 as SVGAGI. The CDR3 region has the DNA TGTGCCAGCAGTTACTCGACAGGGGGCAAGCAGTACTTC. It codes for CASSYSTGGKQYF.

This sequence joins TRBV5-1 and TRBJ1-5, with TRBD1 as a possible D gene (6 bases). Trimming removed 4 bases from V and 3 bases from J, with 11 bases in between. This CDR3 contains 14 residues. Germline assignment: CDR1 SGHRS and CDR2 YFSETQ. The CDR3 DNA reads TGCGCCAGCAGCAAGGACAGCACCAATCAGCCCCAGCATTTT. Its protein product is CASSKDSTNQPQHF. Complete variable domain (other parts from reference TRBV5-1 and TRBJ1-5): KAGVTQTPRYLIKTRGQQVTLSCSPISGHRSVSWYQQTPGQGLQFLFEYFSETQRNKGNFPGRFSGRQFSNSRSEMNVSTLELGDSALYLCASSKDSTNQPQHFGDGTRLSIL.

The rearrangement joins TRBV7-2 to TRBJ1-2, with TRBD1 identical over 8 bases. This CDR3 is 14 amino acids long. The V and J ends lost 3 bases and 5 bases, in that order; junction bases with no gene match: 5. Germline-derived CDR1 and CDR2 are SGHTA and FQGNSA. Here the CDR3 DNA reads TGTGCCAGCAGCTTGACAGGGGATTGGTATGGCTACACCTTC. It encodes CASSLTGDWYGYTF.

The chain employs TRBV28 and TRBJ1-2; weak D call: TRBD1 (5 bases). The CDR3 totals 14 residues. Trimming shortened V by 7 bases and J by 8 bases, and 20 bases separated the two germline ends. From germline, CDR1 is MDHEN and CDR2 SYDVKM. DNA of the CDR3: TGTGCCAGCACCCTACCCCGGGGGTTGGGGGGCTACACCTTC. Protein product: CASTLPRGLGGYTF.

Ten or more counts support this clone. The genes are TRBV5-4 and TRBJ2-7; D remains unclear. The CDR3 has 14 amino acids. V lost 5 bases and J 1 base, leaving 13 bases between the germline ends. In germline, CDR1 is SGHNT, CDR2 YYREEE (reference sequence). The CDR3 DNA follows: TGTGCCAGCAGAACTTTCGGTAAATCCTACGAGCAGTACTTC. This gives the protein CASRTFGKSYEQYF.

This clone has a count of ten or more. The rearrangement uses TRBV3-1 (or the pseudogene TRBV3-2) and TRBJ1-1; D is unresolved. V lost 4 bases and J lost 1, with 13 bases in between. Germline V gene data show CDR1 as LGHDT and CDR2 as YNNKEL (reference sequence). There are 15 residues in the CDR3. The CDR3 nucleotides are TGTGCCAGCAGCCCTTTTATTAGTACGAACACTGAAGCTTTCTTT. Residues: CASSPFISTNTEAFF.

In nucleotides, the CDR3 is TGTGCCAGCAGCTTAGGTGGCACACTGAACACTGAAGCTTTCTTT. This gives the protein CASSLGGTLNTEAFF. The chain employs TRBV7-9 and TRBJ1-1; D is uncertain. Trimming cost V 1 base and J 0 bases, with 9 bases left between them. The CDR3 has 15 amino acids. CDR1 and CDR2 from the germline V gene are SEHNR and FQNEAQ (reference sequence). Combining the CDR3 with reference TRBV7-9 and TRBJ1-1 gives the whole variable domain DTGVSQNPRHKITKRGQNVTFRCDPISEHNRLYWYRQTLGQGPEFLTYFQNEAQLEKSRLLSDRFSAERPKGSFSTLEIQRTEQGDSAMYLCASSLGGTLNTEAFFGQGTRLTVV.

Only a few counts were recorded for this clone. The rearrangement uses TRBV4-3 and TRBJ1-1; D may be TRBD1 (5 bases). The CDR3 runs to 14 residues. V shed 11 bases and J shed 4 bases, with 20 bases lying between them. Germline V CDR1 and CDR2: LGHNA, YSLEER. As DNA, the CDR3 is TGCGCCTGCCTGGCCGGGGGAATTTTCACTGAAGCTTTCTTT. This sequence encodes CACLAGGIFTEAFF.